This TCR beta chain was obtained from a study of blood T cell repertoires in COVID-19. CDR1 and CDR2 from the germline V gene are MNHEY and SVGAGI. The CDR3 is made up of 15 amino acids. The V and J ends lost 10 bases and 1 base respectively, with 17 bases between them. Produced via immunoSEQ multiplex PCR; TCRdb's table is partial and in-frame only. This table holds approximately 400,000 clones, more than 70% found once. The chain couples TRBV6-5 to TRBJ1-5; D may be TRBD1 (5 bases). Sample: peripheral blood. This clonotype was sampled from a woman in her forties or fifties with COVID-19, enrolled during active disease. CDR3 in amino acids: CATQGRAASNQPQHF. In nucleotides, the CDR3 is TGTGCCACCCAGGGTAGGGCGGCAAGCAATCAGCCCCAGCATTTT.